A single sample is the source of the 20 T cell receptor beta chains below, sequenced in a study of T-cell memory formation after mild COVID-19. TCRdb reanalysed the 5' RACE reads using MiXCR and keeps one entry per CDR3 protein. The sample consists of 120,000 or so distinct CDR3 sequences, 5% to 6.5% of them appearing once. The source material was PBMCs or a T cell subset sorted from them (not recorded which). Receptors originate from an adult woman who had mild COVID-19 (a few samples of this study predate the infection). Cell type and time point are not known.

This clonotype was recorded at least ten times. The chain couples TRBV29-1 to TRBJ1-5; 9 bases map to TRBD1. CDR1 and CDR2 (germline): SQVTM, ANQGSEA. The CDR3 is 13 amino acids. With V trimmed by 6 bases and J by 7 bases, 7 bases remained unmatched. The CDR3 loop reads CSVAGTGIQPQHF. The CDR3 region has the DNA TGCAGCGTAGCCGGGACAGGGATCCAGCCCCAGCATTTT.

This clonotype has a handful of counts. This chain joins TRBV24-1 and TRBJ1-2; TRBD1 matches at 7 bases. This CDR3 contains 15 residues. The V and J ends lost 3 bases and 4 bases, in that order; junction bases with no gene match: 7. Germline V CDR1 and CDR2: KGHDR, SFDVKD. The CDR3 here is CATSDPGQRIYGYTF. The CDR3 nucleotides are TGTGCCACCAGTGATCCGGGACAGAGAATCTATGGCTACACCTTC.

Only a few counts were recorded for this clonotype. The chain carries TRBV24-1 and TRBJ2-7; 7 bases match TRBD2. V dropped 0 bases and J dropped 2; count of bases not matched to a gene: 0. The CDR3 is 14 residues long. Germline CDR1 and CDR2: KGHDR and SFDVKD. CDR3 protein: CATSDLGGAYEQYF. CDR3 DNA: TGTGCCACCAGTGATTTGGGGGGGGCCTACGAGCAGTACTTC.

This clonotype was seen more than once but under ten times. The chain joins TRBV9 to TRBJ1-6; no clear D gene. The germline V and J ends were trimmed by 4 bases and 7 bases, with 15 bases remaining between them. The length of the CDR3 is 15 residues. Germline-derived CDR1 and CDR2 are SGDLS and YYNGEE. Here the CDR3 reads CASSPRVEANSPLHF. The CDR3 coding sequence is TGTGCCAGCAGCCCCAGAGTGGAAGCGAATTCACCCCTCCACTTT.

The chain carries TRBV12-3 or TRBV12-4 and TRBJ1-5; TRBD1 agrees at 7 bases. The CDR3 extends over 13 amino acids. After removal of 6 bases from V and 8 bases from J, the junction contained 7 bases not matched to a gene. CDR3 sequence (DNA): TGTGCCAGCAGCAACAGGGGCGCGGAGCCCCAGCATTTT. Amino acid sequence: CASSNRGAEPQHF.

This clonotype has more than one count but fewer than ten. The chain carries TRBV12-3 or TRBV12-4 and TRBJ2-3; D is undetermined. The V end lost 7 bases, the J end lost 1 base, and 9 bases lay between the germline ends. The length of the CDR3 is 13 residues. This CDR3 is CASTAWGTDTQYF. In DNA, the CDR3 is TGTGCCAGCACCGCCTGGGGCACAGATACGCAGTATTTT.

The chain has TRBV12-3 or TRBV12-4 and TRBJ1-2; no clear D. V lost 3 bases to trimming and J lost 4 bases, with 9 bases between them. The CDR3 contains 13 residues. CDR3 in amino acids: CASSFKGAYGYTF. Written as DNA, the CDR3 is TGTGCCAGCAGTTTTAAGGGAGCCTATGGCTACACCTTC.

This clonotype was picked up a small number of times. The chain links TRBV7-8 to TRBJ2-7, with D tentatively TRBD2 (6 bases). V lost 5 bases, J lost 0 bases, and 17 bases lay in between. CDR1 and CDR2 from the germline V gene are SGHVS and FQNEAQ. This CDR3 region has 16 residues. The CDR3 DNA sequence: TGTGCCAGCAGCCGTACCGGGGGTACGAGCTCCTACGAGCAGTACTTC. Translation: CASSRTGGTSSYEQYF.

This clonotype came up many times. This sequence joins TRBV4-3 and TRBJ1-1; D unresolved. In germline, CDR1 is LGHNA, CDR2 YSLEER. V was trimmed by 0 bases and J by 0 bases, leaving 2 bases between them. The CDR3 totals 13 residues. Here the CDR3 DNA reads TGCGCCAGCAGCCAAGATTTGAACACTGAAGCTTTCTTT. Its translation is CASSQDLNTEAFF.

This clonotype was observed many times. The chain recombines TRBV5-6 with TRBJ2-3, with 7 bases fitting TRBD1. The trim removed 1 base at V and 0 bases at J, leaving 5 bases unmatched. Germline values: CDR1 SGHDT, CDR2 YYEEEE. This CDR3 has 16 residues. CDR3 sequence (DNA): TGTGCCAGCAGCTTGTATGCACAGGGGAGCACAGATACGCAGTATTTT. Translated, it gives CASSLYAQGSTDTQYF.

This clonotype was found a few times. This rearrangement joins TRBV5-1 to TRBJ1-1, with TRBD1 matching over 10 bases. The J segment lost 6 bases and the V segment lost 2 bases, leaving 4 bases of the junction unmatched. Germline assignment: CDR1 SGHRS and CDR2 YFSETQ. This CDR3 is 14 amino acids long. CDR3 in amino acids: CASSLTGTGAEAFF. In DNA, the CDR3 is TGCGCCAGCAGCTTAACCGGGACAGGGGCTGAAGCTTTCTTT.

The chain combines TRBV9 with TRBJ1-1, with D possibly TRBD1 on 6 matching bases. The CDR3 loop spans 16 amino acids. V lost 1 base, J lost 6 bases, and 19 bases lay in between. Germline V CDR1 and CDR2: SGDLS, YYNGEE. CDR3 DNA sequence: TGTGCCAGCAGCGTACAGCCTCACCGTCCAGGGGCTGAAGCTTTCTTT. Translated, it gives CASSVQPHRPGAEAFF.

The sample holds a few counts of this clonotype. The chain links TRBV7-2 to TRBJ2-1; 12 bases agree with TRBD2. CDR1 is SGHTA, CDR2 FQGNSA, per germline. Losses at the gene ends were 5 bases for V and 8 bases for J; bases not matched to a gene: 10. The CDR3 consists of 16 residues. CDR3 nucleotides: TGTGCCAGCAGCCCTCAGACTAGCGGGAGTGGCCATGAGCAGTTCTTC. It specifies CASSPQTSGSGHEQFF. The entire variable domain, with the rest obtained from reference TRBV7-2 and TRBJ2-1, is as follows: GAGVSQSPSNKVTEKGKDVELRCDPISGHTALYWYRQSLGQGLEFLIYFQGNSAPDKSGLPSDRFSAERTGGSVSTLTIQRTQQEDSAVYLCASSPQTSGSGHEQFFGPGTRLTVL.

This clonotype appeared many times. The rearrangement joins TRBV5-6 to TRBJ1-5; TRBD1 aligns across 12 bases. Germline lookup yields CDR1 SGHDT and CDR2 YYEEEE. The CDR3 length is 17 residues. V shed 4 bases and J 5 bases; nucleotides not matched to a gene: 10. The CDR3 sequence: CASSPRPGQGAYQPQHF. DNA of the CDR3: TGTGCCAGCAGCCCAAGACCGGGACAGGGGGCCTATCAGCCCCAGCATTTT.

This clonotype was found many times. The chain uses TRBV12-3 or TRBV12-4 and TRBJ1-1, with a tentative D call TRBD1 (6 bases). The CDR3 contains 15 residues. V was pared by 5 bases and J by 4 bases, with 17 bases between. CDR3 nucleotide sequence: TGTGCCAGCAGTCCCTACGGAGGGGGTATCACTGAAGCTTTCTTT. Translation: CASSPYGGGITEAFF.

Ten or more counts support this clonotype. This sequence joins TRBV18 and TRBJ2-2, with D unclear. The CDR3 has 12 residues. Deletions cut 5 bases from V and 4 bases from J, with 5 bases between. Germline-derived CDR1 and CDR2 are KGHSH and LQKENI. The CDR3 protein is CASSTSTGELFF. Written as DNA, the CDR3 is TGTGCCAGCTCAACTTCCACCGGGGAGCTGTTTTTT.

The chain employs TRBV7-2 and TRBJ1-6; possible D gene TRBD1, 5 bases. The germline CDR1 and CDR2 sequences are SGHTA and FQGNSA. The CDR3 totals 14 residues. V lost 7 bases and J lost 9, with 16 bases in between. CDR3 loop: CASTWLGERSPLHF. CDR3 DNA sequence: TGTGCCAGCACCTGGTTAGGGGAGCGTTCACCCCTCCACTTT.

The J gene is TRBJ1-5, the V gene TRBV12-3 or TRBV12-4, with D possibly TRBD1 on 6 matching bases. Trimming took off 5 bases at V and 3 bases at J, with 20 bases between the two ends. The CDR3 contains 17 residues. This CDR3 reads CASSPSVGRDTNQPQHF. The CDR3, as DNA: TGTGCCAGCAGTCCCTCGGTTGGGCGGGACACCAATCAGCCCCAGCATTTT.

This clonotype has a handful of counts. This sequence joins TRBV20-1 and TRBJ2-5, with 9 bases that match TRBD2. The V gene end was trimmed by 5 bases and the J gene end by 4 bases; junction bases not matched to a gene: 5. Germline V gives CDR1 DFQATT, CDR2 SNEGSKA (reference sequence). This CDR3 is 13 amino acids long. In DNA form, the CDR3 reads TGCAGTGCTGCGGGGGGGCCTGGAGAGACCCAGTACTTC. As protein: CSAAGGPGETQYF.

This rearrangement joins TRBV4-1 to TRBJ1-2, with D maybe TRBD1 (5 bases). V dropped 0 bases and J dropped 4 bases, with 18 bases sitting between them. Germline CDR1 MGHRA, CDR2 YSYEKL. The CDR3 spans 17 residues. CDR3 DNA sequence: TGCGCCAGCAGCCAAGATAGGCGTAGGGACCGCACCTATGGCTACACCTTC. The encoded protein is CASSQDRRRDRTYGYTF.